A single sample gave rise to the 4 T cell receptor beta chains below, sequenced in a study of response to subunit inactivated influenza vaccine. TCRdb reanalysed the RT-PCR reads using MiXCR and keeps one entry per CDR3 protein. The sample comprises 860,000 or so distinct CDR3 sequences, 21% of which are singletons, and 10% to 13% rests with the top ten. Here the sequenced sample was PBMCs from blood, taken 5 days after vaccination. The source is a man over 45 who received an inactivated influenza vaccine.

The V gene is TRBV20-1, the J gene TRBJ2-5; TRBD1 might be the D (5 bases). CDR3 size: 15 residues. V shed 0 bases and J shed 2 bases, with 13 bases lying between them. CDR1 is DFQATT and CDR2 is SNEGSKA in the germline V gene (reference sequence). In DNA, the CDR3 is TGCAGTGCTAGAGATTTGGCAGGGCCTCAAGAGACCCAGTACTTC. Translation gives CSARDLAGPQETQYF.

The V gene is TRBV9, the J gene TRBJ1-2; tentatively, D is TRBD1 (5 bases). Germline V CDR1 and CDR2: SGDLS, YYNGEE. The length of the CDR3 is 14 residues. V lost 1 base and J 6 bases, leaving 13 bases between the germline ends. The chain's CDR3 is CASSVKGEAHGYTF. The CDR3 bases are TGTGCCAGCAGCGTAAAAGGGGAAGCCCATGGCTACACCTTC.

V and J are TRBV11-1 and TRBJ2-1, with 16 nucleotides matching TRBD2. This CDR3 has 18 amino acids. CDR1 is SGHAT, CDR2 FQDESV, per germline (reference sequence). The trim removed 5 bases at V and 3 bases at J, leaving 7 bases unmatched. The CDR3 DNA is TGTGCCAGCAGCCTGGGACTAGCGGGAGGGCCGGTCTACAATGAGCAGTTCTTC. This gives the protein CASSLGLAGGPVYNEQFF.

The chain uses TRBV5-6 and TRBJ2-1; TRBD1 aligns across 10 bases. Germline V CDR1 and CDR2: SGHDT, YYEEEE. Trimming at V came to 4 bases and at J to 5 bases, leaving 6 bases not matched to a gene. The CDR3 has 15 residues. CDR3 DNA sequence: TGTGCCAGCAGCCCCGGGACAGGGGACCACAATGAGCAGTTCTTC. It translates to CASSPGTGDHNEQFF.